The T cell receptor (beta chain) under discussion was sequenced for a study of blood T cell repertoires in COVID-19. Study as a whole: Sites across the United States, Italy and Spain contributed samples from acute and convalescent COVID-19. PBMCs, B-cell-depleted T cells, or T cells provided the cDNA or gDNA that made up the material.

Source study methods: Amplified reference gene primers provided the basis for estimating nucleated cell counts. Repertoires were generated with immunoSEQ multiplex PCR, while TCRdb's copy carries only in-frame clones and drops some. V, J and clone size are taken as reported in that table, and D and trimming were inferred from the DNA itself. Of around 300,000 clones listed, roughly 84% were seen once; the top ten hold 1%. The CDR3 consists of 16 residues. CDR1 is ENHRY and CDR2 is SYGVKD in the germline V gene. Deletions cut 0 bases from V and 0 bases from J, with 10 bases between. Sequencing was done on a sample of peripheral blood. This receptor was identified in a man aged 45-65 years with active or convalescent COVID-19. The rearrangement joins TRBV10-3 to TRBJ2-3, with D possibly matching TRBD1 (6 bases). CDR3 sequence reads: CAISESGTPSTDTQYF. The CDR3 DNA sequence: TGTGCCATCAGTGAGTCGGGGACACCTAGCACAGATACGCAGTATTTT.